This T cell receptor (beta chain) was identified in a study of blood T cell repertoires in COVID-19. On the study more broadly: The cDNA or gDNA used as material had been derived from T cells, B-cell-depleted T cells, or PBMCs.

Seattle researchers signed up patients amid active infection and tracked them longitudinally. In the original workflow: Amplifying reference gene primers gave estimates of nucleated cell counts. Here immunoSEQ multiplex PCR was the method, and the copy in TCRdb shows in-frame clones only, minus some. V and J calls plus clone size are reproduced from that table; the DNA served to infer D and trimming. The sample comprises about 170,000 clones, approximately 85% of which are singletons, and 5.5% to 8% rests with the top ten. The clonotype comes from a man older than 75 with COVID-19, enrolled during active disease. The sample was peripheral blood.

The CDR3 DNA reads as TGTGCCACCCGGACTACCGACGGCTACACCTTC. Translation gives CATRTTDGYTF. The rearrangement joins TRBV28 to TRBJ1-2; D not resolved. This CDR3 has 11 amino acids. CDR1 is MDHEN, CDR2 SYDVKM, per germline. Trimming took 10 bases from V and 8 from J, leaving 14 bases between them.